This T cell receptor (beta chain) was recorded in a study of blood T cell repertoires in COVID-19. Across the whole study: Samples representing acute and convalescent COVID-19 were sourced from the United States, Italy and Spain. From T cells, B-cell-depleted T cells, or PBMCs came the material, which was cDNA or gDNA.

Germline CDR1 SGHDT, CDR2 YYEEEE. V was clipped by 4 bases and J by 5 bases; unmatched bases: 4. The CDR3 runs 13 residues. Authors' processing steps: From reference gene primer amplification, estimates of nucleated cell counts were derived. Clones were sequenced by immunoSEQ multiplex PCR, and TCRdb holds only the in-frame ones, with some missing. The D gene and trimming were derived from the DNA, and the V and J assignments and clone size from that table. The sample has some 110,000 clones; 60% to 85% are singletons. This receptor was identified in a man between 65 and 80 years old with acute or convalescent COVID-19. The sample consisted of peripheral blood. The chain carries TRBV5-6 and TRBJ2-5; 8 nucleotides line up with TRBD1. In nucleotides, the CDR3 is TGTGCCAGCAGCCAGACAGGGGTTGAGACCCAGTACTTC. Translated: CASSQTGVETQYF.